This T cell receptor beta chain was obtained from a study of shared clonotypes between healthy human individuals. Profiling relied on immunoSEQ multiplex PCR, and the TCRdb table lists in-frame clones only, not all of them. The repertoire holds about 530,000 clones, with less than 96% as singletons. Study-wide results and limits: Apart from blood, nothing was sampled; tissue repertoires likely differ.

With regard to this clone: Its antigen is not identified.

This sequence originates from a woman aged 25 to 39 in good health. The sequencing input was naive CD4+ T cells sorted from blood. Subset specified: CD45RA+ positively selected.

The CDR3 nucleotides are TGTGCCATCAGTGAGCGTGGTGGAAACACCATATATTTT. Its translation is CAISERGGNTIYF. The chain couples TRBV10-3 to TRBJ1-3; D remains unclear. Trimming shortened V by 2 bases and J by 3 bases, and 5 bases separated the two germline ends. The germline V gene encodes CDR1 ENHRY and CDR2 SYGVKD. This CDR3 region has 13 residues.